The next 27 T cell receptor beta chains were all read from a single sample in a study of control samples from healthy donors and cancer patients. Data came from immunoSEQ multiplex PCR; TCRdb stores just in-frame clones and leaves some out. The table lists 400,000 to 450,000 clones, over 75% of them singletons. Sequences were obtained from PBMCs. The origin of the receptors is a middle-aged man with head and neck cancer.

This clone was seen a single time. The chain is built from TRBV18 and TRBJ2-3, with 11 bases matching TRBD2. V lost 2 bases, J lost 6 bases, and 7 bases stayed unmatched. The germline gives CDR1 KGHSH, CDR2 LQKENI. CDR3 length equals 16 residues. The CDR3 sequence: CASSPFTSGSTDTQYF. CDR3 sequence (DNA): TGTGCCAGCTCACCATTTACTAGCGGGAGTACGGATACGCAGTATTTT. The variable domain in full, with the rest retrieved from reference TRBV18 and TRBJ2-3, is NAGVMQNPRHLVRRRGQEARLRCSPMKGHSHVYWYRQLPEEGLKFMVYLQKENIIDESGMPKERFSAEFPKEGPSILRIQQVVRGDSAAYFCASSPFTSGSTDTQYFGPGTRLTVL.

The rearrangement links TRBV7-8 to TRBJ1-1; D remains unclear. From germline, CDR1 is SGHVS and CDR2 FQNEAQ. V was pared by 3 bases and J by 1 base, with 6 bases between. This CDR3 comprises 13 residues. The CDR3 nucleotides are TGTGCCAGCAGCTTGGATGAGAACACTGAAGCTTTCTTT. Translating it yields CASSLDENTEAFF.

The chain combines TRBV3-1 (or the pseudogene TRBV3-2) with TRBJ2-2, with 8 bases fitting TRBD2. From germline, CDR1 is LGHDT and CDR2 YNNKEL (reference sequence). The length of the CDR3 is 14 residues. V shed 6 bases, J shed 4 bases, and the junction held 4 bases outside the gene matches. The CDR3 coding sequence is TGTGCCAGCAGGATCCTAGCGGGCACCGGGGAGCTGTTTTTT. It yields the protein CASRILAGTGELFF.

The chain recombines TRBV19 with TRBJ2-3, with no clear D. V lost 2 bases and J lost 5, with 11 bases in between. Germline CDR1 is LNHDA and CDR2 is SQIVND (reference sequence). This CDR3 has 14 residues. This chain's CDR3 is CASSISSGGDTQYF. DNA for the CDR3: TGTGCCAGTAGTATATCTTCAGGTGGAGATACGCAGTATTTT.

The chain couples TRBV7-2 to TRBJ2-1; TRBD2 might be the D (6 bases). The CDR3 contains 15 residues. Germline CDR1 is SGHTA and CDR2 is FQGNSA. The ends were cut back, 2 bases at V and 2 bases at J, with 10 bases in the middle. The CDR3 coding sequence is TGTGCCAGCAGCTTATATGGGGGGACCTACAATGAGCAGTTCTTC. This translates into CASSLYGGTYNEQFF. Together with reference TRBV7-2 and TRBJ2-1, the CDR3 gives the full variable domain: GAGVSQSPSNKVTEKGKDVELRCDPISGHTALYWYRQSLGQGLEFLIYFQGNSAPDKSGLPSDRFSAERTGGSVSTLTIQRTQQEDSAVYLCASSLYGGTYNEQFFGPGTRLTVL.

This chain links TRBV3-1 (or the pseudogene TRBV3-2) with TRBJ1-1; D possibly corresponds to TRBD1 (6 bases). The CDR3 covers 12 residues. Germline V lookup: CDR1 LGHDT, CDR2 YNNKEL (reference sequence). V was shortened by 6 bases and J by 5 bases, with 10 bases between the two germline ends. The CDR3 spells CASSPQGTEAFF. The DNA of the CDR3 is TGTGCCAGCAGTCCACAGGGAACTGAAGCTTTCTTT.

Remarks on this clone: This sample also contains other DNA sequences that code for the same CDR3. The genes are TRBV30 and TRBJ1-5; 7 bases agree with TRBD1. V lost 3 bases, J lost 2 bases, and 1 base stayed unmatched. This CDR3 has 13 amino acids. CDR1 is GTSNPN, CDR2 SVGIG, per germline (reference sequence). The DNA for the CDR3 is TGTGCCTGGAGCGGACAGGGCAATCAGCCCCAGCATTTT. Amino acids: CAWSGQGNQPQHF. Full variable domain (outside the CDR3, taken from reference TRBV30 and TRBJ1-5): SQTIHQWPATLVQPVGSPLSLECTVEGTSNPNLYWYRQAAGRGLQLLFYSVGIGQISSEVPQNLSASRPQDRQFILSSKKLLLSDSGFYLCAWSGQGNQPQHFGDGTRLSIL.

The V gene is TRBV9, the J gene TRBJ2-3; D possibly uses TRBD1 or TRBD2 (5 bases each). Germline V gene data show CDR1 as SGDLS and CDR2 as YYNGEE. V lost 4 bases and J lost 3, with 15 bases in between. The CDR3 is 15 residues long. CDR3 DNA sequence: TGTGCCAGCAGCTCCCGGGACGAACCGACAGATACGCAGTATTTT. Its translation is CASSSRDEPTDTQYF.

The chain uses TRBV7-2 and TRBJ2-3; 7 nucleotides align to TRBD1. J gave up 6 bases and V 3 bases, and 3 bases lay outside the gene matches. Looked up from germline, CDR1 is SGHTA and CDR2 is FQGNSA. This CDR3 has 13 amino acids. This CDR3 is CASSFDRADTQYF. Written as DNA, the CDR3 is TGTGCCAGCAGCTTTGACAGGGCGGATACGCAGTATTTT.

This chain's CDR3 is CASSLAWGRDNSPLHF. CDR3 coding DNA: TGTGCCAGCAGCTTAGCCTGGGGTCGGGATAATTCACCCCTCCACTTT. The chain carries TRBV7-2 and TRBJ1-6; D is undetermined. V shed 0 bases and J shed 5 bases, with 11 bases lying between them. CDR1 SGHTA and CDR2 FQGNSA come from the germline V gene. The CDR3 consists of 16 residues. The full variable domain, with the rest looked up from reference TRBV7-2 and TRBJ1-6, is GAGVSQSPSNKVTEKGKDVELRCDPISGHTALYWYRQSLGQGLEFLIYFQGNSAPDKSGLPSDRFSAERTGGSVSTLTIQRTQQEDSAVYLCASSLAWGRDNSPLHFGNGTRLTVT.

The chain combines TRBV2 with TRBJ1-1; D is perhaps TRBD1 (6 bases). Germline V CDR1 and CDR2: SNHLY, FYNNEI. There are 14 residues in the CDR3. Between the trimmed V and J ends, which lost 6 bases and 4 bases, there was a span of 15 bases. The CDR3 sequence: CASRGALRGTEAFF. CDR3 in DNA: TGTGCCAGCAGGGGGGCGTTACGGGGCACTGAAGCTTTCTTT.

The V call is TRBV4-2, the J call TRBJ1-1, with D maybe TRBD1 (5 bases). Germline lookup yields CDR1 LGHNA and CDR2 YNFKEQ. The CDR3 sequence is 16 residues long. V lost 2 bases and J lost 1, with 14 bases in between. The CDR3 nucleotides are TGTGCCAGCAGCCAATTTCCCCCAGGGAGGAACACTGAAGCTTTCTTT. Its translation is CASSQFPPGRNTEAFF.

The chain recombines TRBV28 with TRBJ1-5; TRBD1 matches at 9 bases. J gave up 6 bases and V 4 bases, and 7 bases lay outside the gene matches. The CDR3 is made up of 15 amino acids. The V gene's germline CDR1 is MDHEN and CDR2 SYDVKM. Written as DNA, the CDR3 is TGTGCCAGCAGTTCCGGGACAGGGCTAGCTCAGCCCCAGCATTTT. Translation gives CASSSGTGLAQPQHF.

V usage is TRBV11-2 and J usage is TRBJ2-7; a possible D gene is TRBD1 (5 bases). CDR1 SGHAT and CDR2 FQNNGV come from the germline V gene. V was pared by 0 bases and J by 7 bases, with 13 bases between. This CDR3 has 14 residues. The CDR3 coding sequence is TGTGCCAGCAGCTTAGACAAGCAGGGATTAGAGCAGTACTTC. This sequence encodes CASSLDKQGLEQYF. Complete variable domain (other parts from reference TRBV11-2 and TRBJ2-7): EAGVAQSPRYKIIEKRQSVAFWCNPISGHATLYWYQQILGQGPKLLIQFQNNGVVDDSQLPKDRFSAERLKGVDSTLKIQPAKLEDSAVYLCASSLDKQGLEQYFGPGTRLTVT.

The V gene is TRBV5-1, the J gene TRBJ1-6; no clear D. Germline CDR1 is SGHRS and CDR2 is YFSETQ. This CDR3 has 13 residues. V lost 2 bases to trimming and J lost 7 bases, with 7 bases between them. CDR3 nucleotide sequence: TGCGCCAGCAGCTTTCAGCTGAATTCACCCCTCCACTTT. Its translation is CASSFQLNSPLHF.

This rearrangement joins TRBV30 to TRBJ2-6; D is undetermined. Per germline, CDR1 GTSNPN and CDR2 SVGIG (reference sequence). The CDR3 covers 15 residues. Trimming cost V 0 bases and J 2 bases, with 8 bases left between them. The CDR3 region has the DNA TGTGCCTGGAGTGTTTGGCAGACTGGGGCCAACGTCCTGACTTTC. Amino acids: CAWSVWQTGANVLTF.

V usage is TRBV4-3 and J usage is TRBJ2-5, with 13 bases lining up with TRBD2. This CDR3 has 15 residues. Germline V gene sequence: CDR1 LGHNA, CDR2 YSLEER. With 4 bases clipped from V and 5 bases from J, the junction kept 4 bases outside the gene matches. The CDR3 sequence: CASSPGLAGDETQYF. The CDR3 nucleotides are TGCGCCAGCAGCCCCGGACTAGCGGGGGATGAGACCCAGTACTTC.

V and J are TRBV3-1 (or the pseudogene TRBV3-2) and TRBJ1-2; 8 bases are a match to TRBD1. The CDR3 runs to 16 residues. V lost 3 bases and J lost 8; bases outside the gene matches: 14. Germline V gives CDR1 LGHDT, CDR2 YNNKEL (reference sequence). The CDR3: CASSHPRQGLRGGYTF. The CDR3 bases are TGTGCCAGCAGCCATCCTCGACAGGGGCTAAGGGGAGGCTACACCTTC.

The chain is built from TRBV24-1 and TRBJ2-1; D possibly corresponds to TRBD2 (6 bases). The CDR3 is 16 amino acids. The germline V gene has CDR1 KGHDR and CDR2 SFDVKD. The V end lost 3 bases, the J end lost 6 bases, and 17 bases lay between the germline ends. The CDR3 spells CATSDPAGSSLNEQFF. The CDR3 DNA is TGTGCCACCAGTGATCCCGCGGGGAGTTCCCTCAATGAGCAGTTCTTC.

V gene TRBV25-1 combines with J gene TRBJ2-2; maybe TRBD2 (5 bases). The CDR3 is 15 residues long. In germline, CDR1 is MGHDK, CDR2 SYGVNS. Trimming removed 2 bases from V and 5 bases from J, with 12 bases in between. CDR3 in amino acids: CASSELNGETGELFF. CDR3 nucleotides: TGTGCCAGCAGTGAACTCAACGGGGAGACCGGGGAGCTGTTTTTT.

This clone occurred once. The rearrangement uses TRBV5-4 and TRBJ2-1; D not resolved. The CDR3 sequence is 13 residues long. From germline, CDR1 is SGHNT and CDR2 YYREEE (reference sequence). V lost 4 bases to trimming and J lost 5 bases, with 10 bases between them. The chain's CDR3 is CASSPIIDNEQFF. The CDR3 bases are TGTGCCAGCAGCCCGATAATTGACAATGAGCAGTTCTTC.

This rearrangement joins TRBV7-2 to TRBJ2-7; 8 bases are a match to TRBD2. V was pared by 4 bases and J by 6 bases, with 5 bases of the junction left unmatched. The CDR3 has 13 amino acids. Germline V gene sequence: CDR1 SGHTA, CDR2 FQGNSA. CDR3 residues: CASSSRTSPEQYF. Here the CDR3 DNA reads TGTGCCAGCAGCTCGCGGACTAGCCCCGAGCAGTACTTC.

This clone was counted once. The CDR3: CASRGLANSPNNEQFF. In nucleotides, the CDR3 is TGCGCCAGCAGGGGACTAGCCAACTCCCCCAATAATGAGCAGTTCTTC. The V and J genes are TRBV10-2 and TRBJ2-1; 9 bases are a match to TRBD2. CDR3 length equals 16 residues. The ends lost 6 bases at V and 7 bases at J; junction bases unmatched: 13. Germline V gene data show CDR1 as WSHSY and CDR2 as SAAADI.

This clone was detected only a few times. This sequence joins TRBV9 and TRBJ2-3, with 11 bases matching TRBD2. The CDR3 runs 18 residues. Trimming took 2 bases from V and 1 from J; bases not matched to a gene: 9. Germline loops: CDR1 SGDLS, CDR2 YYNGEE. The CDR3 coding sequence is TGTGCCAGCAGCGTTACTAGCGGGAGCGGGTTTGGCACAGATACGCAGTATTTT. The encoded protein is CASSVTSGSGFGTDTQYF.

The chain couples TRBV5-6 to TRBJ2-2, with no clear D. CDR1 and CDR2 from the germline V gene are SGHDT and YYEEEE. The CDR3 is 14 amino acids. The V end was cut by 4 bases, the J end by 4 bases, with 11 bases between. The CDR3 DNA sequence: TGTGCCAGCAGCCCCTTGTCTGGCACCGGGGAGCTGTTTTTT. Its protein is CASSPLSGTGELFF.

This sequence joins TRBV28 and TRBJ2-7; TRBD2 agrees at 8 bases. The CDR3 runs to 15 residues. Germline CDR1 and CDR2: MDHEN and SYDVKM. The trim removed 3 bases at V and 3 bases at J, leaving 7 bases unmatched. The CDR3 nucleotides read TGTGCCAGCAGTTTTGCAGCGGGAGTCTTCTACGAGCAGTACTTC. Translation gives CASSFAAGVFYEQYF.

The chain links TRBV4-1 to TRBJ1-1, with a weak D call TRBD1 (5 bases). CDR1 MGHRA and CDR2 YSYEKL come from the germline V gene. Trimming removed 5 bases at V and 0 bases at J, with 13 bases between. This CDR3 has 15 residues. CDR3 protein: CASSTRGAMNTEAFF. In nucleotides, the CDR3 is TGCGCCAGCAGCACCCGCGGGGCGATGAACACTGAAGCTTTCTTT.